These 32 T cell receptor beta chains were sequenced from one sample in a study of T-cell reconstitution after alpha-beta-depleted transplantation in children. The authors prepared the TCRbeta library with unique molecular identifiers. MiXCR, run by TCRdb on the PCR reads, gives a single entry per CDR3 protein. The data show 400,000 to 500,000 distinct CDR3 sequences, 11% seen once. Sequencing used PBMCs from the stem cell graft donor, obtained from the stem cell graft. These receptors were taken from a human donor who donated a stem cell graft to a child with acute myeloid leukemia.

This rearrangement joins TRBV20-1 to TRBJ1-1; 7 bases fit TRBD1. There are 11 residues in the CDR3. V lost 5 bases and J lost 4; bases outside the gene matches: 1. The germline V gene encodes CDR1 DFQATT and CDR2 SNEGSKA (reference sequence). The CDR3, as DNA: TGCAGTGCTGACAGGGCCACTGAAGCTTTCTTT. As protein: CSADRATEAFF.

This clonotype was seen a few times. The J gene is TRBJ1-6, the V gene TRBV5-1; weak D call: TRBD1 (6 bases). The germline V and J ends were trimmed by 0 bases and 6 bases, with 10 bases remaining between them. There are 15 residues in the CDR3. Germline V gene sequence: CDR1 SGHRS, CDR2 YFSETQ. The CDR3 loop reads CASSLVGGTNSPLHF. The CDR3, as DNA: TGCGCCAGCAGCTTGGTTGGGGGCACTAATTCACCCCTCCACTTT.

The rearrangement links TRBV7-3 to TRBJ2-4, with 8 positions matching TRBD1. Germline loops: CDR1 SGHTA, CDR2 FQGTGA. The CDR3 has 22 residues. V trimming: 1 base; J trimming: 4 bases; junction bases outside the gene matches: 24. CDR3 sequence: CASSLIRGPYSTKLATKNIQYF. Here the CDR3 DNA reads TGTGCCAGCAGCTTAATCAGGGGGCCTTACTCTACTAAGCTGGCCACGAAAAACATTCAGTACTTC.

The V gene is TRBV5-1, the J gene TRBJ2-1; tentatively, D is TRBD1 or TRBD2 (6 bases each). V was shortened by 4 bases and J by 9 bases, with 23 bases between the two germline ends. The CDR3 is made up of 16 amino acids. Per the germline V gene, CDR1 is SGHRS and CDR2 is YFSETQ. The CDR3 DNA is TGCGCCAGCAGCAACCTGGAGGGGGGCCGTGTGTCTGAGCAGTTCTTC. Translating gives CASSNLEGGRVSEQFF.

The chain joins TRBV20-1 to TRBJ2-1; 11 bases are a match to TRBD2. Germline V gene lookup returns CDR1 DFQATT and CDR2 SNEGSKA (reference sequence). With V trimmed by 4 bases and J by 6 bases, 5 bases remained unmatched. The CDR3 is 14 amino acids. CDR3 in DNA: TGCAGTGCTACCGGGACTAGCGGCAGCAATGAGCAGTTCTTC. The encoded protein is CSATGTSGSNEQFF.

There are a few counts of this clonotype. V is TRBV4-3 and J is TRBJ1-6; D call uncertain. V lost 0 bases, J lost 7 bases, and 7 bases lay in between. Germline-derived CDR1 and CDR2 are LGHNA and YSLEER. The CDR3 sequence is 14 residues long. CDR3 sequence (DNA): TGCGCCAGCAGCCAAGATACCCCGAATTCACCCCTCCACTTT. Protein: CASSQDTPNSPLHF.

The gene calls are TRBV12-3 or TRBV12-4 and TRBJ2-7; no definite D call. The ends were cut back, 6 bases at V and 2 bases at J, with 11 bases in the middle. The CDR3 sequence is 13 residues long. In DNA form, the CDR3 reads TGTGCCAGCAGGCCTGCTTCCACCTACGAGCAGTACTTC. It specifies CASRPASTYEQYF.

The chain links TRBV5-1 to TRBJ2-7; 7 bases fit TRBD2. The germline gives CDR1 SGHRS, CDR2 YFSETQ. Unmatched junction bases numbered 11, after V lost 3 bases and J lost 2 bases. This CDR3 is 16 amino acids long. This chain's CDR3 is CASSWGGWGETYEQYF. The CDR3, as DNA: TGCGCCAGCAGCTGGGGGGGTTGGGGAGAAACCTACGAGCAGTACTTC.

This rearrangement joins TRBV12-3 or TRBV12-4 to TRBJ1-1, with D possibly matching TRBD1 (6 bases). The CDR3 covers 14 residues. The V end lost 4 bases, the J end lost 10 bases, and 19 bases lay between the germline ends. The CDR3: CASSSGHLGFLAFF. The CDR3 bases are TGTGCCAGCAGTTCGGGACATCTGGGGTTCCTAGCTTTCTTT.

This clonotype came up many times. The chain combines TRBV5-5 with TRBJ2-5; D remains ambiguous. The CDR3 length is 13 residues. Germline CDR1 SGHKS, CDR2 YYEKEE (reference sequence). Deletions cut 0 bases from V and 5 bases from J, with 8 bases between. The CDR3 bases are TGTGCCAGCAGCTTGGGTTCTTCGGAGACCCAGTACTTC. It codes for CASSLGSSETQYF.

This clonotype was recorded at least ten times. The V call is TRBV5-1, the J call TRBJ2-7; D could derive from TRBD1 or TRBD2 (6 bases each). This CDR3 is built from 14 residues. Trimming removed 3 bases at V and 2 bases at J, with 12 bases between. Germline assignment: CDR1 SGHRS and CDR2 YFSETQ. CDR3 sequence reads: CASSSGGTPYEQYV. CDR3 in DNA: TGCGCCAGCAGCTCAGGAGGGACACCCTACGAGCAGTACGTC.

This clonotype was observed a single time. The rearrangement joins TRBV7-9 to TRBJ2-3; 9 bases line up with TRBD2. From germline, CDR1 is SEHNR and CDR2 FQNEAQ (reference sequence). The J segment lost 6 bases and the V segment lost 3 bases, leaving 7 bases of the junction unmatched. This CDR3 is built from 15 residues. CDR3 nucleotides: TGTGCCAGCAGCTTTAGGCGGGAGGGATCTGATACGCAGTATTTT. Translation gives CASSFRREGSDTQYF.

This chain links TRBV10-3 with TRBJ1-6; a possible D gene is TRBD1 (5 bases). Germline V gene data show CDR1 as ENHRY and CDR2 as SYGVKD. This CDR3 has 14 residues. Trimming cost V 2 bases and J 10 bases, with 12 bases left between them. The CDR3 here is CAISEVARGSPLHF. DNA for the CDR3: TGTGCCATCAGTGAGGTGGCCCGGGGCTCACCCCTCCACTTT.

The table lists this clonotype with a few counts. The gene calls are TRBV29-1 and TRBJ2-1, with D unresolved. The germline V and J ends were trimmed by 4 bases and 4 bases, with 14 bases remaining between them. This CDR3 contains 14 residues. Germline V gives CDR1 SQVTM, CDR2 ANQGSEA. CDR3 amino acids: CSVARLLPYNEQFF. The CDR3 DNA reads as TGCAGCGTTGCTCGCCTCCTTCCTTACAATGAGCAGTTCTTC.

A few counts support this clonotype. The chain uses TRBV7-9 and TRBJ1-3; weak D call: TRBD1 (5 bases). Germline loops: CDR1 SEHNR, CDR2 FQNEAQ (reference sequence). This CDR3 has 15 amino acids. Trimming took 11 bases from V and 0 from J, leaving 17 bases between them. The CDR3 loop reads CAGSRGDSSGNTIYF. The DNA of the CDR3 is TGTGCCGGTAGCCGAGGGGATAGCTCTGGAAACACCATATATTTT. Complete variable domain (other parts from reference TRBV7-9 and TRBJ1-3): DTGVSQNPRHKITKRGQNVTFRCDPISEHNRLYWYRQTLGQGPEFLTYFQNEAQLEKSRLLSDRFSAERPKGSFSTLEIQRTEQGDSAMYLCAGSRGDSSGNTIYFGEGSWLTVV.

This sequence joins TRBV20-1 and TRBJ2-5; 14 nucleotides align to TRBD2. Trimming cost V 5 bases and J 4 bases; bases outside gene matches: 18. The CDR3 has 19 amino acids. The germline V gene has CDR1 DFQATT and CDR2 SNEGSKA (reference sequence). CDR3: CSAPVYRGTSGSWGETQYF. The CDR3 DNA is TGCAGTGCTCCCGTTTATCGGGGGACTAGCGGGAGTTGGGGAGAGACCCAGTACTTC.

The sample holds a few counts of this clonotype. The V gene is TRBV7-8, the J gene TRBJ2-5; perhaps TRBD2 as D (5 bases). This CDR3 is built from 16 residues. Germline V CDR1 and CDR2: SGHVS, FQNEAQ. Trimming shortened V by 5 bases and J by 3 bases, and 19 bases separated the two germline ends. CDR3 loop: CASSPSGPRREETQYF. For the CDR3, the DNA is TGTGCCAGCAGCCCGAGCGGCCCCCGGAGAGAAGAGACCCAGTACTTC.

The rearrangement uses TRBV27 and TRBJ2-1; D is possibly TRBD1 or TRBD2 (5 bases each). Germline V CDR1 and CDR2: MNHEY, SMNVEV (reference sequence). Trimming removed 2 bases at V and 0 bases at J, with 14 bases between. The CDR3 is made up of 17 amino acids. The DNA of the CDR3 is TGTGCCAGCAGTTTAAGTCCGGGACGGAGCTCCTACAATGAGCAGTTCTTC. This encodes CASSLSPGRSSYNEQFF.

V usage is TRBV5-1 and J usage is TRBJ2-1; D is undetermined. Germline V gene sequence: CDR1 SGHRS, CDR2 YFSETQ. Trimming shortened V by 3 bases and J by 3 bases, and 10 bases separated the two germline ends. The CDR3 covers 14 residues. The CDR3 loop reads CASSYLRNYNEQFF. The DNA of the CDR3 is TGCGCCAGCAGCTACCTTCGAAACTACAATGAGCAGTTCTTC.

The rearrangement joins TRBV4-2 to TRBJ1-2; D not resolved. The V end lost 0 bases, the J end lost 6 bases, and 11 bases lay between the germline ends. This CDR3 is built from 14 residues. In germline, CDR1 is LGHNA, CDR2 YNFKEQ. The CDR3 loop is CASSQDGGPDGYTF. For the CDR3, the DNA is TGTGCCAGCAGCCAAGATGGCGGGCCGGATGGCTACACCTTC.

The chain has TRBV10-3 and TRBJ2-5; 7 bases align to TRBD1. The CDR3 loop spans 13 amino acids. Germline CDR1 is ENHRY and CDR2 is SYGVKD. With 10 bases clipped from V and 3 bases from J, the junction kept 8 bases outside the gene matches. DNA of the CDR3: TGTGCCACAACAGGGGAAAACAAAGAGACCCAGTACTTC. Its translation is CATTGENKETQYF.

This rearrangement joins TRBV6-5 to TRBJ1-5, with TRBD1 matching over 7 bases. Trimming removed 0 bases from V and 7 bases from J; junction bases left unmatched: 3. From germline, CDR1 is MNHEY and CDR2 SVGAGI. The CDR3 covers 14 residues. CDR3 nucleotide sequence: TGTGCCAGCAGTTACTCAGGGGGCGGCCAGCCCCAGCATTTT. Translating gives CASSYSGGGQPQHF.

In its sample, this clonotype was seen many times. V and J are TRBV12-5 and TRBJ2-5; D may be TRBD1 (5 bases). V was pared by 3 bases and J by 5 bases, with 10 bases between. The CDR3 has 13 amino acids. Germline CDR1 LGHNT, CDR2 FRNRAP. The CDR3 DNA reads TGTGCTAGTGGTTTACGGCCAGGGGAGACCCAGTACTTC. Its protein product is CASGLRPGETQYF.

This clonotype was picked up many times. This CDR3 reads CASSLGAAGANVLTF. CDR3 nucleotide sequence: TGCGCCAGCAGCTTGGGGGCGGCTGGGGCCAACGTCCTGACTTTC. The chain links TRBV5-1 to TRBJ2-6; no definite D call. V lost 0 bases to trimming and J lost 2 bases, with 6 bases between them. The CDR3 has 15 residues. Per the germline V gene, CDR1 is SGHRS and CDR2 is YFSETQ.

This clonotype was seen a few times. The genes are TRBV24-1 and TRBJ2-3; 8 bases are shared with TRBD1. After removal of 4 bases from V and 4 bases from J, the junction contained 6 bases not matched to a gene. There are 15 residues in the CDR3. Germline V gene data show CDR1 as KGHDR and CDR2 as SFDVKD. CDR3 amino acids: CATSDSVQGADTQYF. The CDR3 bases are TGTGCCACCAGTGACAGCGTACAGGGGGCAGATACGCAGTATTTT.

The chain uses TRBV5-5 and TRBJ2-1; D unresolved. This CDR3 spans 11 amino acids. Trimming stripped 3 bases from V and 9 bases from J, with 7 bases between. The germline V gene encodes CDR1 SGHKS and CDR2 YYEKEE (reference sequence). Here the CDR3 DNA reads TGTGCCAGCAGCTCTGTCAGTGAGCAGTTCTTC. It is translated as CASSSVSEQFF.

The V and J genes are TRBV20-1 and TRBJ2-1, with D unclear. The CDR3 totals 16 residues. CDR1 and CDR2 (germline): DFQATT, SNEGSKA (reference sequence). V lost 0 bases and J lost 0, with 12 bases in between. The CDR3 region has the DNA TGCAGTGCTAGAGATCCCGGCAGGAGCTCCTACAATGAGCAGTTCTTC. Its translation is CSARDPGRSSYNEQFF.

This clonotype was detected ten times or more. This chain connects TRBV6-5 to TRBJ1-1; D uncertain. Germline CDR1 is MNHEY and CDR2 is SVGAGI. This CDR3 is built from 15 residues. V was cut by 0 bases and J by 4 bases, with 12 bases left in between. CDR3 DNA sequence: TGTGCCAGCAGTTACTCGACTGGGTTGGTCACTGAAGCTTTCTTT. It is translated as CASSYSTGLVTEAFF.

This clonotype was counted between two and nine times. The chain couples TRBV29-1 to TRBJ2-7; D is uncertain. V was pared by 4 bases and J by 1 base, with 14 bases between. Germline CDR1 is SQVTM and CDR2 is ANQGSEA. This CDR3 has 14 amino acids. CDR3: CSVGLRVPSYEQYF. In DNA, the CDR3 is TGCAGCGTTGGGCTTAGGGTCCCTTCCTACGAGCAGTACTTC.

Concerning this clonotype: A read error may account for a junction end that differs from germline. The chain joins TRBV9 to TRBJ2-3; 13 bases fit TRBD2. The CDR3 runs 15 residues. Germline V gene lookup returns CDR1 SGDLS and CDR2 YYNGEE. The CDR3 DNA reads as TGTGCCAGCAGCAAAGGACTAGCGGGGGCCCCGACGGCGAATTTT. Amino acid sequence: CASSKGLAGAPTANF.

By share of the sample, this clonotype is medium-sized (0.01 to 0.1%). This chain links TRBV20-1 with TRBJ2-1; tentatively, D is TRBD1 or TRBD2 (6 bases each). Germline V gives CDR1 DFQATT, CDR2 SNEGSKA (reference sequence). Trimming took off 5 bases at V and 2 bases at J, with 13 bases between the two ends. The CDR3 consists of 14 residues. The CDR3: CSAGGGTTYNEQFF. CDR3 coding DNA: TGCAGTGCTGGCGGCGGGACAACCTACAATGAGCAGTTCTTC.

This clonotype occurred a few times. This sequence joins TRBV12-3 or TRBV12-4 and TRBJ1-4; perhaps TRBD1 as D (6 bases). The CDR3 loop spans 13 amino acids. The V gene lost 2 bases and the J gene lost 8 bases, with 9 bases spanning the gap. The CDR3 nucleotides read TGTGCCAGCAGTTTAAGAGGGACAGAAAAACTGTTTTTT. This encodes CASSLRGTEKLFF.